The following is a T cell receptor (beta chain) sequence with its context. Its antigen is as yet unknown. This sample is drawn from a study of cytomegalovirus exposure and HLA in healthy donors. Study-level findings and limits: Researchers reportedly found TCR beta sequences accurately predicted most subjects' HLA-A and HLA-B alleles. An analysis done earlier found most TCR beta V segments productive about 87% or about 30% of the time. On later analysis, the bulk of CMV-associated TCR beta chains appeared to be HLA-restricted. TCR beta chains numbering some 160 were designated cytomegalovirus-associated.

There are 16 residues in the CDR3. Germline loops: CDR1 SGHDT, CDR2 YYEEEE. V lost 1 base and J lost 3; bases outside the gene matches: 4. PCR used 60 Vbeta primers and 13 Jbeta primers. Sequencing used immunoSEQ multiplex PCR; TCRdb keeps in-frame clones, though not all of them. This table holds approximately 78,000 clones, 65% to 85% found once. V usage is TRBV5-6 and J usage is TRBJ2-2, with 9 bases lining up with TRBD2. What was sequenced was PBMCs. The clonotype originates from a woman aged 45-65 years in good health and CMV-seronegative. In DNA form, the CDR3 reads TGTGCCAGCAGCTTGCGACTAGCGGCCTACACCGGGGAGCTGTTTTTT. It specifies CASSLRLAAYTGELFF. The variable domain in full, completed from reference TRBV5-6 and TRBJ2-2, reads DAGVTQSPTHLIKTRGQQVTLRCSPKSGHDTVSWYQQALGQGPQFIFQYYEEEERQRGNFPDRFSGHQFPNYSSELNVNALLLGDSALYLCASSLRLAAYTGELFFGEGSRLTVL.